A selection of T cell receptor beta chains follows, all from one sample in a study of shared clonotypes between healthy human individuals. Generated by immunoSEQ multiplex PCR, the TCRdb table keeps only in-frame clones and is missing some. The sample includes 550,000 to 750,000 clones, 92% of them seen just once. The sample consisted of naive CD8+ T cells sorted from blood. These receptors came from a man aged 25 to 40 in good health. The CDR3 runs from the conserved cysteine through the conserved F or W.

V	CDR3
TRBV7-9	CASSQENSGDEQYF
TRBV7-8	CASSLEATTDGDEQFF
TRBV7-6	CASSYRTSQETQYF
TRBV10-3	CAILTSGSMGNTGELFF
TRBV28	CASSLYDPFLREPKYF
TRBV29-1	CSVGVTGVFDSGANVLTF
TRBV15	CATSRGVSVANYGYTF
TRBV4-3	CASSQRPEAIAGGPDNEQFF
TRBV13	CASSSKDSAILASSYNEQFF
TRBV7-9	CASSPDYEQYF
TRBV14	CASSHGSGRRDPTDTQYF
TRBV30	CAWSARLAKRWGSYNEQFF
TRBV4-3	CASSQGLPIPYEQYF
TRBV4-3	CASSRQSRQSTDTQYF
TRBV7-9	CASRRGNEQFF
TRBV7-8	CASSWGADQPQHF
TRBV28	CASSTGGPNYEQYF
TRBV12-5	CASGLESSGKANYGYTF
TRBV18	CASSPDSTNEKLFF
TRBV28	CASSRRDYSSYEQYF
TRBV25-1	CASSFRDSKSQETQYF
TRBV9	CASSPTEGYNEQFF
TRBV7-8	CASSLESWNPSTDTQYF
TRBV19	CASTTQGYNTIYF
TRBV7-9	CASSTIGPVETQYF
TRBV16	CASSHHRSPYEQYF
TRBV5-1	CASSSQGSGRSYNEQFF
TRBV5-1	CASSLGAVTGEDLNTEAFF
TRBV11-2	CASSLSGAVQTQYF
TRBV6-5	CASSYTPQGLGVEQFF
TRBV7-2	CASGFARNYEQYF
TRBV29-1	CSVSGTSAGGEQYF
TRBV5-1	CASSLDLGQGVEQYF
TRBV5-6	CASSGRQGTHEQYF
TRBV9	CASSVYGQVQETQYF
TRBV6-1	CASSSGPIGEPQHF
TRBV4-1	CASSQPGQYNEQFF
TRBV5-1	CASSPAGTSSYNEQFF
TRBV4-1	CASSQGGRSYNEQFF
TRBV11-2	CASSLEGRVSYNEQFF
TRBV27	CASSFMGQGYHEQYF
TRBV18	CASSPEVTGQRGEGYTF
TRBV4-3	CASSQDMRRGTQTYEQYF
TRBV11-2	CASSLVGTGDGYTF
TRBV6-1	CASSELAAIDTQYF
TRBV6-6	CASTPSNNGLQETQYF
TRBV5-1	CASSFWPREDNYGYTF
TRBV11-3	CASSRGTISEQFF
TRBV5-1	CASSLSDRNLAYEQYF
TRBV9	CASSSLAGELFF
TRBV5-5	CASRKPGQGVYTEAFF
TRBV5-1	CASSLVGQRSYEQYF
TRBV7-9	CAIGGGASGFTYEQYF